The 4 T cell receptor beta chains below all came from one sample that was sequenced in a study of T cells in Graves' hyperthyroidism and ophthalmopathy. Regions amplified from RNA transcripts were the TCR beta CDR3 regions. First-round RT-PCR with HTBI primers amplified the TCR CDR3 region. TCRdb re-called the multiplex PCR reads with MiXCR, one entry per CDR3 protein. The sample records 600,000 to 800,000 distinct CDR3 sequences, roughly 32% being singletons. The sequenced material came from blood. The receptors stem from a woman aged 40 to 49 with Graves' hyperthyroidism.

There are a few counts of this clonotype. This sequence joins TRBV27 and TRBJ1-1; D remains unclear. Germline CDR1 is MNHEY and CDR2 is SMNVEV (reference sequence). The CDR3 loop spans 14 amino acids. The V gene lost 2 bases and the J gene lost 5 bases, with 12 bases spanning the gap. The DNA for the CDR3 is TGTGCCAGCAGTTTAGAGGGCGCGGAGACTGAAGCTTTCTTT. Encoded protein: CASSLEGAETEAFF.

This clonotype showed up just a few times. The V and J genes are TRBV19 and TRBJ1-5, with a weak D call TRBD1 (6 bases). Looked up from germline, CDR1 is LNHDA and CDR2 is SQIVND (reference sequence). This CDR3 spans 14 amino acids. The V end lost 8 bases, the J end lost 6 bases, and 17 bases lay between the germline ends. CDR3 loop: CASERGGAGQPQHF. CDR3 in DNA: TGTGCCAGTGAGAGGGGGGGGGCAGGTCAGCCCCAGCATTTT.

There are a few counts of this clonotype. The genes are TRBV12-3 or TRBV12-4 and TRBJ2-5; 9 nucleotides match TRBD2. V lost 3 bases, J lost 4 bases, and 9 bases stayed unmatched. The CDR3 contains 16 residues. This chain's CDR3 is CASSFKAGGLLETQYF. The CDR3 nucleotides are TGTGCCAGCAGTTTCAAAGCGGGGGGACTTCTAGAGACCCAGTACTTC.

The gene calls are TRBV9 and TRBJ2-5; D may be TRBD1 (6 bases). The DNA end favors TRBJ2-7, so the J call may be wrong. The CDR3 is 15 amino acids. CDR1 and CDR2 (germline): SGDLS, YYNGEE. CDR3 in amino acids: CASSSLGQSFYEQYF. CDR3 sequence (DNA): TGTGCCAGCAGTTCCCTCGGACAGTCTTTTTACGAGCAGTACTTC.